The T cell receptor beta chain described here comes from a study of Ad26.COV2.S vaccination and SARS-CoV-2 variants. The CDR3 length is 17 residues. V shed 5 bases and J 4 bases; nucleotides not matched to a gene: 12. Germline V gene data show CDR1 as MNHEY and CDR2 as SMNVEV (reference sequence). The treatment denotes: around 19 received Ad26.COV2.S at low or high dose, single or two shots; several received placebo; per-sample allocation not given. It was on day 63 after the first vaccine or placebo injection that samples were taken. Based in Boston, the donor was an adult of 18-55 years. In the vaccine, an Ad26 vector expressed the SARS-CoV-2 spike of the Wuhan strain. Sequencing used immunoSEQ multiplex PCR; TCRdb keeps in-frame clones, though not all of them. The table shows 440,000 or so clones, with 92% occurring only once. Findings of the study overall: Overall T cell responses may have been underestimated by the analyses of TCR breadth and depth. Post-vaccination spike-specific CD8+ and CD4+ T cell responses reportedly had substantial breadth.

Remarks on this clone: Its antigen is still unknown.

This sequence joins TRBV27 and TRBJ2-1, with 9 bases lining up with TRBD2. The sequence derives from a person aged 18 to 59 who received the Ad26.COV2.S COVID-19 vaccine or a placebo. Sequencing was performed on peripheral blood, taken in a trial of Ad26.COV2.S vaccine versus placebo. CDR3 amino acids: CASSPTTGTSHYNEQFF. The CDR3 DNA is TGTGCCAGCAGTCCAACCACCGGGACTAGCCATTACAATGAGCAGTTCTTC.